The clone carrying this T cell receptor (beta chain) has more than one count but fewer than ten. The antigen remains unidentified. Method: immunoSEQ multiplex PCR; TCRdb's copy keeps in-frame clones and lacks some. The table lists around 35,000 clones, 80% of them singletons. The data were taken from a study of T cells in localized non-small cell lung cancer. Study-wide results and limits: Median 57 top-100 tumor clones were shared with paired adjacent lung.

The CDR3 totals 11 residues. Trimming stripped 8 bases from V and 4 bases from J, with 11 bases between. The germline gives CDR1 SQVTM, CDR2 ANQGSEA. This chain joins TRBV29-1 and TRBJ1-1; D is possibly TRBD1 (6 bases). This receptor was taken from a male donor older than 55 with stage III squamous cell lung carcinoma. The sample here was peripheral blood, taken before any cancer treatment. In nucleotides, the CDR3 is TGCAGCCAGGGGCGGGGCACTGAAGCTTTCTTT. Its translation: CSQGRGTEAFF.